This is a list of T cell receptor beta chains from one sample in a study of regulatory T cells in long-lasting Graves disease. TCRdb re-analysed the multiplex PCR reads in MiXCR, keeping a single row per CDR3 protein. This table has some 370,000 distinct CDR3 sequences, 10% to 15% appearing once. These data are also associated with another study on T cells in Graves' hyperthyroidism and ophthalmopathy.

This specimen was peripheral blood mononuclear cells (PBMCs), taken at new diagnosis, from a patient treated with antithyroid drugs. These TCRs come from a woman in her late teens or twenties with Graves disease. Both conserved end residues are part of each CDR3. Each record gives: clone size, D gene, J gene, V gene, CDR3 protein, CDR3 DNA. A D gene is named only where the DNA matches it firmly. Not all rows give a size; the values are once, few, many and, for expanded clones, a class.

>many|-|TRBJ2-3|TRBV7-9
CASSSFGDTQYF
TGTGCCAGCAGCTCATTTGGGGATACGCAGTATTTT
>many|TRBD2|TRBJ2-5|TRBV7-2
CASSLAAQRGQETQYF
TGTGCCAGCAGCTTAGCGGCCCAGCGGGGCCAAGAGACCCAGTACTTC
>-|TRBD2|TRBJ2-3|TRBV2
CASSDPQAGSTDTQYF
TGTGCCAGCAGTGACCCCCAAGCGGGGAGCACAGATACGCAGTATTTT
>many|-|TRBJ2-1|TRBV12-3/TRBV12-4
CASSLFVSGTWNEQFF
TGTGCCAGCAGTTTGTTCGTCAGCGGGACATGGAATGAGCAGTTCTTC
>many|TRBD2|TRBJ2-3|TRBV20-1
CSAHSSGRATDTQYF
TGCAGTGCTCATAGTAGCGGGAGGGCCACAGATACGCAGTATTTT
>few|TRBD1|TRBJ2-6|TRBV15
CATARTGSGANVLTF
TGTGCCACCGCCCGGACAGGCTCTGGGGCCAACGTCCTGACTTTC
>many|TRBD2|TRBJ2-1|TRBV13
CASSETSGSWNEQFF
TGTGCCAGCAGCGAAACTAGCGGGAGTTGGAATGAGCAGTTCTTC
>-|-|TRBJ2-5|TRBV12-3/TRBV12-4
CASLRDLQETQYF
TGTGCCAGCCTCCGGGACCTCCAAGAGACCCAGTACTTC
>many|-|TRBJ2-3|TRBV7-9
CASSQGFVDTQYF
TGTGCCAGCAGCCAAGGCTTTGTAGATACGCAGTATTTT
>-|TRBD2|TRBJ2-3|TRBV7-2
CASSSRGTTDTQYF
TGTGCCAGCAGCTCGCGGGGGACCACAGATACGCAGTATTTT
>-|-|TRBJ2-5|TRBV4-3
CASSLNAASRQETQYF
TGCGCCAGCAGCCTAAACGCAGCAAGCCGTCAAGAGACCCAGTACTTC
>few|TRBD1|TRBJ2-3|TRBV5-1
CASSLYGTGDTDTQYF
TGCGCCAGCAGCTTGTACGGGACAGGGGACACAGATACGCAGTATTTT
>-|-|TRBJ1-1|TRBV11-3
CASSFRAKNTEAFF
TGTGCCAGCAGCTTCAGGGCAAAGAACACTGAAGCTTTCTTT
>many|TRBD1|TRBJ2-1|TRBV12-3/TRBV12-4
CASRRDRGGYNEQFF
TGTGCCAGCAGGAGGGACAGGGGGGGTTACAATGAGCAGTTCTTC
>many|TRBD2|TRBJ2-1|TRBV10-1
CASSSSTGTSGGPNDEQFF
TGCGCCAGCAGTTCATCGACCGGGACTAGCGGGGGGCCTAACGATGAGCAGTTCTTC
>many|TRBD2|TRBJ2-2|TRBV6-5
CASSYTAGSNTGELFF
TGTGCCAGCAGTTACACAGCGGGATCGAACACCGGGGAGCTGTTTTTT
>few|-|TRBJ2-5|TRBV20-1
CSAGRGTVETQYF
TGCAGTGCTGGCAGGGGCACGGTGGAGACCCAGTACTTC
>-|-|TRBJ1-3|TRBV10-1
CASTSGAGNTIYF
TGCGCCAGCACCTCGGGGGCCGGAAACACCATATATTTT
>-|-|TRBJ1-4|TRBV12-3/TRBV12-4
CASSPRWTNEKLFF
TGTGCCAGCAGCCCTCGCTGGACTAATGAAAAACTGTTTTTT
>few|TRBD1|TRBJ1-2|TRBV4-2
CASSQLGTGGNYGYTF
TGTGCCAGCAGCCAACTTGGGACAGGGGGCAACTATGGCTACACCTTC
>many|TRBD2|TRBJ2-2|TRBV27
CASRTSGGTGELFF
TGTGCCAGCCGGACTAGCGGGGGGACCGGGGAGCTGTTTTTT
>many|-|TRBJ1-2|TRBV6-1
CASSPDPSRYYGYTF
TGTGCCAGCAGTCCTGATCCGTCACGGTACTATGGCTACACCTTC
>few|TRBD1|TRBJ1-2|TRBV11-1
CASSQIPQGPSGYGYTF
TGTGCCAGCAGCCAGATCCCACAGGGGCCGTCTGGGTATGGCTACACCTTC
>many|TRBD1|TRBJ1-5|TRBV19
CASSRGGQYSNQPQHF
TGTGCCAGTAGTAGGGGGGGACAGTATAGCAATCAGCCCCAGCATTTT
>-|TRBD2|TRBJ2-7|TRBV9
CASSVSGRAGLNEQYF
TGTGCCAGCAGCGTTAGCGGGAGGGCCGGGTTAAACGAGCAGTACTTC
>many|TRBD1|TRBJ1-3|TRBV5-6
CASTLQGYSGNTIYF
TGTGCCAGCACCTTACAGGGGTACTCTGGAAACACCATATATTTT
>many|-|TRBJ2-5|TRBV15
CATSRWGVGETQYF
TGTGCCACCAGCAGGTGGGGGGTGGGAGAGACCCAGTACTTC
>many|-|TRBJ2-1|TRBV16
CASSAVGNEQFF
TGTGCCAGCAGCGCAGTGGGCAATGAGCAGTTCTTC
>few|TRBD1|TRBJ1-5|TRBV27
CASCDRGNQPQHF
TGTGCCAGCTGTGACAGGGGCAATCAGCCCCAGCATTTT
>many|-|TRBJ1-2|TRBV18
CASSPRGAGGYTF
TGTGCCAGCTCACCACGGGGGGCAGGTGGCTACACCTTC
>many|TRBD1|TRBJ1-2|TRBV6-5
CASSYAGQPIYGYTF
TGTGCCAGCAGTTACGCGGGACAGCCTATCTATGGCTACACCTTC
>-|-|TRBJ1-2|TRBV7-2
CASSLISSGVGTYGYTF
TGTGCCAGCAGCTTAATATCGTCAGGGGTTGGGACATATGGCTACACCTTC
>many|TRBD1|TRBJ1-5|TRBV12-3/TRBV12-4
CASRDRGGQPQHF
TGTGCCAGCAGAGACAGGGGAGGGCAGCCCCAGCATTTT
>many|-|TRBJ2-5|TRBV7-8
CASSLGLVGALQETQYF
TGTGCCAGCAGCTTAGGATTGGTTGGGGCGCTTCAAGAGACCCAGTACTTC
>many|-|TRBJ2-1|TRBV9
CASSVVGGRGNEQFF
TGTGCCAGCAGCGTAGTGGGGGGCCGGGGAAATGAGCAGTTCTTC
>-|TRBD1|TRBJ2-1|TRBV7-3
CASSSGQGVDEQFF
TGTGCCAGCAGCTCGGGACAGGGTGTGGATGAGCAGTTCTTC
>few|TRBD1|TRBJ1-1|TRBV12-3/TRBV12-4
CASTRGLGAFF
TGTGCCAGCACCAGGGGGCTAGGAGCTTTCTTT
>many|TRBD1|TRBJ2-1|TRBV12-3/TRBV12-4
CASSSRQGSSEQFF
TGTGCCAGCAGTTCCCGACAGGGTAGTAGTGAGCAGTTCTTC
>many|-|TRBJ1-1|TRBV15
CATSRDRVRHSANTEAFF
TGTGCCACCAGCAGAGATAGGGTTCGCCACAGCGCGAACACTGAAGCTTTCTTT
>few|-|TRBJ1-2|TRBV19
CATLGQHFYGYTF
TGTGCCACCCTAGGACAGCACTTCTATGGCTACACCTTC
>many|-|TRBJ1-5|TRBV6-5
CASSYGPNQPQHF
TGTGCCAGCAGTTACGGCCCCAATCAGCCCCAGCATTTT
>few|-|TRBJ2-3|TRBV9
CASSTQGTTDTQYF
TGTGCCAGCAGCACCCAAGGGACTACAGATACGCAGTATTTT
>many|-|TRBJ1-1|TRBV29-1
CSVVVGNTEAFF
TGCAGCGTTGTAGTAGGAAACACTGAAGCTTTCTTT
>-|-|TRBJ2-4|TRBV13
CASSFRQEKNIQYF
TGTGCCAGCAGCTTCCGACAGGAAAAAAACATTCAGTACTTC
>many|-|TRBJ2-3|TRBV5-4
CASSLMRGTGTDTQYF
TGTGCCAGCAGCTTGATGCGGGGGACAGGCACAGATACGCAGTATTTT
>many|-|TRBJ2-3|TRBV20-1
CSASYWGYTDTQYF
TGCAGTGCTAGTTACTGGGGATACACAGATACGCAGTATTTT
>many|-|TRBJ2-1|TRBV28
CASSWYGPLGQFF
TGTGCCAGCAGTTGGTACGGCCCCCTTGGGCAGTTCTTC
>many|-|TRBJ2-5|TRBV12-3/TRBV12-4
CASSLVLGTSPQYF
TGTGCCAGCAGTTTAGTATTGGGGACCTCGCCCCAGTACTTC
>many|-|TRBJ2-1|TRBV7-3
CASSSDHEQFF
TGTGCCAGCAGCTCAGATCATGAGCAGTTCTTC
>many|TRBD1|TRBJ2-1|TRBV24-1
CATENQAGDREGCNEQFF
TGTGCCACCGAGAATCAGGCTGGGGACAGGGAAGGTTGTAATGAGCAGTTCTTC
>many|TRBD1|TRBJ1-2|TRBV7-2
CASSYNGQGYGYTF
TGTGCCAGCAGCTACAACGGACAGGGGTATGGCTACACCTTC
>many|-|TRBJ2-7|TRBV2
CASSGTVTYEQYF
TGTGCCAGCAGTGGGACAGTTACCTACGAGCAGTACTTC
>many|TRBD2|TRBJ2-7|TRBV5-5
CASSNHAGDYEQYF
TGTGCCAGCAGCAACCACGCGGGAGACTACGAGCAGTACTTC
>many|-|TRBJ1-1|TRBV19
CASSLTGPTEAFF
TGTGCCAGTAGTCTGACAGGACCTACTGAAGCTTTCTTT
>many|-|TRBJ2-2|TRBV7-3
CASSSQGYNTGELFF
TGTGCCAGCAGCTCTCAGGGGTACAACACCGGGGAGCTGTTTTTT
>few|-|TRBJ2-1|TRBV4-3
CASSQDVYLNEQFF
TGCGCCAGCAGCCAAGATGTCTATCTCAATGAGCAGTTCTTC
>many|-|TRBJ1-5|TRBV2
CASSDDGNQPQHF
TGTGCCAGCAGTGACGATGGGAATCAGCCCCAGCATTTT
>many|-|TRBJ1-5|TRBV11-2
CASSRDPAVDTQHF
TGTGCCAGCAGCCGGGACCCAGCGGTAGATACGCAGCATTTT